These T cell receptor beta chains were read from a single sample in a study of T cell responses to AZD1222 COVID-19 vaccine. Sequenced by immunoSEQ multiplex PCR; TCRdb stores in-frame clones only, minus some. The table shows over 50,000 clones, with 81% occurring only once. Specimen: peripheral blood, collected 28 days after the second AZD1222 dose. The receptors here all came from an adult who received the AZD1222 COVID-19 vaccine. The CDR3 runs from the conserved cysteine through the conserved F or W. Fields, in order: D gene, clone size, V gene, J gene, CDR3 DNA, CDR3 protein. The D gene is left open where the match is weak. Not every row has a clone size; where given, it reads once, few, many or a size class.

d_gene: NA
abundance: NA
v_gene: TRBV6-2/TRBV6-3
j_gene: TRBJ2-1
CDR3nt: TGTGCCAGCAGGCCTACTACGAACGAGCAGTTCTTC
CDR3aa: CASRPTTNEQFF

d_gene: TRBD2
abundance: NA
v_gene: TRBV27
j_gene: TRBJ2-1
CDR3nt: TGTGCCAGCAGTTTCCTAAGCCTGGCTAGCGGGAGAGACAATGAGCAGTTCTTC
CDR3aa: CASSFLSLASGRDNEQFF

d_gene: NA
abundance: NA
v_gene: TRBV29-1
j_gene: TRBJ1-1
CDR3nt: TGCAGCGTTGGTGGACGGGCCCCACTCAACACTGAAGCTTTCTTT
CDR3aa: CSVGGRAPLNTEAFF

d_gene: NA
abundance: NA
v_gene: TRBV28
j_gene: TRBJ1-2
CDR3nt: TGTGCCAGCACCCCGGTGGCTAGTATCTATGGCTACACCTTC
CDR3aa: CASTPVASIYGYTF

d_gene: NA
abundance: NA
v_gene: TRBV6-5
j_gene: TRBJ1-1
CDR3nt: TGTGCCAGCAGTCACGAATGGGTCGGTCGCACTGAAGCTTTCTTT
CDR3aa: CASSHEWVGRTEAFF

d_gene: NA
abundance: once
v_gene: TRBV4-2
j_gene: TRBJ1-2
CDR3nt: TGTGCCAGCAGCCAAGATGGGGGGCCGAATAGCTACACCTTC
CDR3aa: CASSQDGGPNSYTF

d_gene: TRBD2
abundance: NA
v_gene: TRBV19
j_gene: TRBJ2-3
CDR3nt: TGTGCCAGCAAGCGGGGAGATACGCAGTATTTT
CDR3aa: CASKRGDTQYF

d_gene: NA
abundance: NA
v_gene: TRBV5-5
j_gene: TRBJ2-2
CDR3nt: TGTGCCAGCAGCTTAACTGGGACCGGGGAGCTGTTTTTT
CDR3aa: CASSLTGTGELFF

d_gene: NA
abundance: once
v_gene: TRBV30
j_gene: TRBJ1-5
CDR3nt: TGTGCCTGGAAAGGCCAGGGTCAGGGGCAGCCCCAGCATTTT
CDR3aa: CAWKGQGQGQPQHF

d_gene: NA
abundance: NA
v_gene: TRBV6-2/TRBV6-3
j_gene: TRBJ2-7
CDR3nt: TGTGCCAGCAGTTACGCCGGAATCTACGAGCAGTACTTC
CDR3aa: CASSYAGIYEQYF

d_gene: NA
abundance: NA
v_gene: TRBV5-1
j_gene: TRBJ2-5
CDR3nt: TGCGCCAGCAGCGTAGTCATAGGCGTGGAGACCCAGTACTTC
CDR3aa: CASSVVIGVETQYF

d_gene: TRBD1
abundance: NA
v_gene: TRBV2
j_gene: TRBJ1-2
CDR3nt: TGTGCCAGCAGTGGACATCCACAGGGGGGCTACACCTTC
CDR3aa: CASSGHPQGGYTF

d_gene: NA
abundance: NA
v_gene: TRBV2
j_gene: TRBJ1-4
CDR3nt: TGTGCCAGCAGTAGCGTTAATCTACGGGCGTCTGAAAAACTGTTTTTT
CDR3aa: CASSSVNLRASEKLFF

d_gene: TRBD2
abundance: NA
v_gene: TRBV6-5
j_gene: TRBJ2-5
CDR3nt: TGTGCCAGCAGGGGGACTAGCGCGAACCAAGAGACCCAGTACTTC
CDR3aa: CASRGTSANQETQYF

d_gene: NA
abundance: NA
v_gene: TRBV19
j_gene: TRBJ2-1
CDR3nt: TGTGCCAGTTCACTGGGACTTGGGGCCGATGAGCAGTTCTTC
CDR3aa: CASSLGLGADEQFF

d_gene: NA
abundance: NA
v_gene: TRBV6-5
j_gene: TRBJ1-1
CDR3nt: TGTGCCAGCAGTTACTCGGGGAAGATGAACACTGAAGCTTTCTTT
CDR3aa: CASSYSGKMNTEAFF

d_gene: NA
abundance: NA
v_gene: TRBV29-1
j_gene: TRBJ2-1
CDR3nt: TGCAGCGTTGGTAGCGGCTACAATGAGCAGTTCTTC
CDR3aa: CSVGSGYNEQFF

d_gene: NA
abundance: few
v_gene: TRBV5-5
j_gene: TRBJ1-5
CDR3nt: TGTGCCAGCAGCTTGCAGTTCAGGGATAGCAATCAGCCCCAGCATTTT
CDR3aa: CASSLQFRDSNQPQHF

d_gene: NA
abundance: NA
v_gene: TRBV28
j_gene: TRBJ2-7
CDR3nt: TGTGCCAGCAGTTTGGGCTACGAGCAGTACTTC
CDR3aa: CASSLGYEQYF

d_gene: NA
abundance: NA
v_gene: TRBV5-6
j_gene: TRBJ2-5
CDR3nt: TGTGCCAGCAGCTTGCTTGAGACCCAGTACTTC
CDR3aa: CASSLLETQYF

d_gene: NA
abundance: NA
v_gene: TRBV18
j_gene: TRBJ1-4
CDR3nt: TGTGCCAGCTCACCACTCCCATTAGGTGAAAAACTGTTTTTT
CDR3aa: CASSPLPLGEKLFF

d_gene: NA
abundance: NA
v_gene: TRBV10-3
j_gene: TRBJ2-7
CDR3nt: TGTGCCATCAGTGAAGGGTCTTTCTACGAGCAGTACTTC
CDR3aa: CAISEGSFYEQYF

d_gene: NA
abundance: NA
v_gene: TRBV9
j_gene: TRBJ1-3
CDR3nt: TGTGCCAGCAGCGGGACAGTAGGAAACACCATATATTTT
CDR3aa: CASSGTVGNTIYF

d_gene: TRBD2
abundance: NA
v_gene: TRBV2
j_gene: TRBJ2-1
CDR3nt: TGTGCCGCCTACCTGAGGGGGACTAGCGCCAGCTCCTACAATGAGCAGTTCTTC
CDR3aa: CAAYLRGTSASSYNEQFF

d_gene: NA
abundance: NA
v_gene: TRBV12-3/TRBV12-4
j_gene: TRBJ1-4
CDR3nt: TGTGCCAGCACTCCTGATCCGGGTGGAAAACTGTTTTTT
CDR3aa: CASTPDPGGKLFF

d_gene: NA
abundance: few
v_gene: TRBV29-1
j_gene: TRBJ2-3
CDR3nt: TGCAGCACCCGGGACGGTGTAAATTTT
CDR3aa: CSTRDGVNF

d_gene: NA
abundance: NA
v_gene: TRBV6-2/TRBV6-3
j_gene: TRBJ2-7
CDR3nt: TGTGCCAGCAGTTACGGGGGTTCGGCCTACGAGCAGTACTTC
CDR3aa: CASSYGGSAYEQYF

d_gene: NA
abundance: NA
v_gene: TRBV28
j_gene: TRBJ1-4
CDR3nt: TGTGCCAGCAGTTTCCCCACGGGGGGAGGTGAAAAACTGTTTTTT
CDR3aa: CASSFPTGGGEKLFF

d_gene: NA
abundance: NA
v_gene: TRBV5-1
j_gene: TRBJ1-2
CDR3nt: TGCGCCAGCAGCTTCCAAGCAACCCGAAACTATGGCTACACCTTC
CDR3aa: CASSFQATRNYGYTF

d_gene: NA
abundance: NA
v_gene: TRBV28
j_gene: TRBJ2-7
CDR3nt: TGTGCCAGCATCCAGACAGGCCTAAGCTCCTACGAGCAGTACTTC
CDR3aa: CASIQTGLSSYEQYF

d_gene: NA
abundance: NA
v_gene: TRBV5-1
j_gene: TRBJ1-1
CDR3nt: TGCGCCAGCAGCTTGTCGTTAGGGTTTGAAGCTTTCTTT
CDR3aa: CASSLSLGFEAFF

d_gene: NA
abundance: few
v_gene: TRBV25-1
j_gene: TRBJ1-4
CDR3nt: TGTGCCAGCAGTAAACAAGAGCGGGATGAAAAACTGTTTTTT
CDR3aa: CASSKQERDEKLFF

d_gene: NA
abundance: once
v_gene: TRBV5-1
j_gene: TRBJ1-3
CDR3nt: TGCGCCAGCAGCTCGGCTTCTGGAAACACCATATATTTT
CDR3aa: CASSSASGNTIYF